The 16 T cell receptor beta chains below all came from one sample that was sequenced in a study of blood T cell repertoires in COVID-19. Assay used: immunoSEQ multiplex PCR; TCRdb lists only in-frame clones, some missing. The sample contains some 100,000 clones, more than 75% of which appear only once. Input material: peripheral blood. The receptors shown here come from a woman older than 75 with active COVID-19.

The CDR3 loop is CASSLPGTYNEQFF. The CDR3 DNA is TGTGCCAGCAGCTTGCCGGGGACCTACAATGAGCAGTTCTTC. J is TRBJ2-1 and V is TRBV5-5, with a possible D match to TRBD2 (5 bases). V was pared by 1 base and J by 2 bases, with 7 bases between. CDR1 is SGHKS, CDR2 YYEKEE, per germline (reference sequence). The CDR3 is made up of 14 amino acids.

The V call is TRBV19, the J call TRBJ1-3, with a tentative D call TRBD1 (5 bases). V dropped 7 bases and J dropped 4 bases, with 20 bases sitting between them. The CDR3 covers 16 residues. Germline V gives CDR1 LNHDA, CDR2 SQIVND (reference sequence). This CDR3 is CASTPGRVNTGNTIYF. The CDR3 DNA follows: TGTGCCAGTACCCCAGGGAGGGTTAATACCGGAAACACCATATATTTT.

Written as DNA, the CDR3 is TGTGCCAGCAGTAGTCGGACAGGGTTGACAGATACGCAGTATTTT. Translating it yields CASSSRTGLTDTQYF. The gene calls are TRBV27 and TRBJ2-3; 8 nucleotides agree with TRBD1. The CDR3 is 15 amino acids. Per the germline V gene, CDR1 is MNHEY and CDR2 is SMNVEV (reference sequence). Trimming cost V 5 bases and J 3 bases; bases outside gene matches: 7.

V is TRBV7-9 and J is TRBJ2-1; D not resolved. V lost 5 bases, J lost 5 bases, and 16 bases lay in between. Germline CDR1 and CDR2: SEHNR and FQNEAQ (reference sequence). CDR3 length: 15 residues. The CDR3 sequence is CASSPGVRLNNEQFF. The CDR3 DNA reads TGTGCCAGCAGCCCGGGTGTCCGTTTAAACAATGAGCAGTTCTTC.

The rearrangement joins TRBV27 to TRBJ1-5; D is unresolved. This CDR3 is built from 13 residues. Between the trimmed V and J ends, which lost 3 bases and 7 bases, there was a span of 10 bases. Germline loops: CDR1 MNHEY, CDR2 SMNVEV (reference sequence). The CDR3 sequence: CASSFTDGQPQHF. CDR3 coding DNA: TGTGCCAGCAGTTTCACCGACGGGCAGCCCCAGCATTTT.

The chain carries TRBV18 and TRBJ2-1; 11 positions agree with TRBD2. With V trimmed by 2 bases and J by 5 bases, 2 bases remained unmatched. The CDR3 contains 15 residues. Germline assignment: CDR1 KGHSH and CDR2 LQKENI. CDR3 in DNA: TGTGCCAGCTCACCAGTGACTAGCGGGAACAATGAGCAGTTCTTC. Amino acid sequence: CASSPVTSGNNEQFF.

The table lists this clone with a count of one. The gene calls are TRBV27 and TRBJ1-5; no clear D gene. Looked up from germline, CDR1 is MNHEY and CDR2 is SMNVEV (reference sequence). The CDR3 contains 14 residues. Trimming left V 6 bases short and J 4 bases short, with 13 bases between. CDR3: CASRPDMPNQPQHF. The CDR3 nucleotides read TGTGCCAGCAGACCCGACATGCCTAATCAGCCCCAGCATTTT.

The chain uses TRBV14 and TRBJ2-2; TRBD2 might be the D (6 bases). The V gene lost 5 bases and the J gene lost 4 bases, with 14 bases spanning the gap. The V gene's germline CDR1 is SGHDN and CDR2 FVKESK. The CDR3 runs to 15 residues. CDR3 bases: TGTGCCAGCAGCTCCCGGGCGCGGGGCACCGGGGAGCTGTTTTTT. Residues: CASSSRARGTGELFF.

This clone was seen only once. The CDR3, as DNA: TGCAGCGTCTCCCTAGAGGAAAAACTGTTTTTT. Translated: CSVSLEEKLFF. The chain recombines TRBV29-1 with TRBJ1-4; the D is unclear. The CDR3 runs 11 residues. Between the trimmed V and J ends, which lost 6 bases and 8 bases, there was a span of 10 bases. Per the germline V gene, CDR1 is SQVTM and CDR2 is ANQGSEA. The full variable domain, in which reference TRBV29-1 and TRBJ1-4 provide the parts outside the CDR3, is SAVISQKPSRDICQRGTSLTIQCQVDSQVTMMFWYRQQPGQSLTLIATANQGSEATYESGFVIDKFPISRPNLTFSTLTVSNMSPEDSSIYLCSVSLEEKLFFGSGTQLSVL.

The table lists this clone with a few counts. The genes are TRBV6-6 and TRBJ1-2; D not resolved. V lost 6 bases and J lost 1, with 9 bases in between. The germline V gene has CDR1 MNHNY and CDR2 SVGAGI (reference sequence). The CDR3 totals 13 residues. CDR3 sequence (DNA): TGTGCCAGCAGCCCGACAATTAACTATGGCTACACCTTC. It is translated as CASSPTINYGYTF.

The gene calls are TRBV5-1 and TRBJ2-1; TRBD2 matches at 9 bases. Germline CDR1 and CDR2: SGHRS and YFSETQ. The CDR3 has 15 residues. The J segment lost 3 bases and the V segment lost 4 bases, leaving 5 bases of the junction unmatched. As DNA, the CDR3 is TGCGCCAGCAGCAATGCGGGGGGGGACTACAATGAGCAGTTCTTC. This encodes CASSNAGGDYNEQFF. The full variable domain, with the rest looked up from reference TRBV5-1 and TRBJ2-1, is KAGVTQTPRYLIKTRGQQVTLSCSPISGHRSVSWYQQTPGQGLQFLFEYFSETQRNKGNFPGRFSGRQFSNSRSEMNVSTLELGDSALYLCASSNAGGDYNEQFFGPGTRLTVL.

The chain uses TRBV7-3 and TRBJ2-2; maybe TRBD2 (5 bases). V shed 5 bases and J shed 1 base, with 8 bases lying between them. This CDR3 spans 14 amino acids. Germline loops: CDR1 SGHTA, CDR2 FQGTGA. CDR3 in amino acids: CASSPGLNTGELFF. CDR3 bases: TGTGCCAGCAGCCCCGGACTGAACACCGGGGAGCTGTTTTTT.

V is TRBV21-1 and J is TRBJ2-4; TRBD2, as called in the table, went unchecked against the DNA. TRBV21-1 is reported as a pseudogene. The CDR3 has 16 amino acids. The CDR3 loop reads CASSLTSGPAKNIQYF. The CDR3 nucleotides read TGTGCCAGCAGCCTAACTAGCGGGCCAGCCAAAAACATTCAGTACTTC.

The chain carries TRBV18 and TRBJ2-6, with D possibly TRBD2 on 6 matching bases. Germline-derived CDR1 and CDR2 are KGHSH and LQKENI. CDR3 length equals 15 residues. V shed 3 bases and J shed 4 bases, with 10 bases lying between them. CDR3 region: CASSPGGSGANVLTF. Here the CDR3 DNA reads TGTGCCAGCTCACCGGGGGGTTCCGGGGCCAACGTCCTGACTTTC.

The gene calls are TRBV20-1 and TRBJ2-1; no firm D call. Germline V gene lookup returns CDR1 DFQATT and CDR2 SNEGSKA (reference sequence). The CDR3 extends over 10 amino acids. Trimming removed 6 bases from V and 5 bases from J, with 5 bases in between. CDR3 amino acids: CSAINNEQFF. In DNA, the CDR3 is TGCAGTGCAATAAACAATGAGCAGTTCTTC.

CDR3 nucleotides: TGTGCCAGCAGCCTTCGGACAGGGGGTGTCTACGAGCAGTACTTC. It yields the protein CASSLRTGGVYEQYF. J is TRBJ2-7 and V is TRBV3-1 (or the pseudogene TRBV3-2), with TRBD1 matching over 10 bases. The CDR3 is 15 amino acids. Germline V gene data show CDR1 as LGHDT and CDR2 as YNNKEL (reference sequence). Trimming cost V 4 bases and J 3 bases; bases outside gene matches: 6.